This TCR beta chain came from a study of control samples from healthy donors and cancer patients. Profiling relied on immunoSEQ multiplex PCR, and the TCRdb table lists in-frame clones only, not all of them. The table includes 150,000 to 200,000 clones, 85% to 95% detected once. Trimming took off 1 base at V and 4 bases at J, with 8 bases between the two ends. CDR1 is SGHVS and CDR2 is FQNEAQ in the germline V gene. The CDR3 extends over 14 amino acids. The specimen sequenced was blood. This chain uses TRBV7-8 with TRBJ1-5, with D uncertain. The receptor comes from a woman aged 18-30 years in good health. The CDR3 region is CASSLGLGNQPQHF. As DNA, the CDR3 is TGTGCCAGCAGCTTAGGGTTGGGAAATCAGCCCCAGCATTTT.